The 32 T cell receptor beta chains reported below all come from one sample, sequenced in a study of cytomegalovirus exposure and HLA in healthy donors (dated by TCRdb to about 2017). Libraries came from the immunoSEQ multiplex PCR assay. The multiplex PCR relied on a mix of 60 forward primers for TCR Vbeta segments and 13 reverse primers for TCR Jbeta segments. In its TCRdb copy, this immuneACCESS table keeps in-frame sequences only and misses some clones. Where compared with another copy, unresolved V genes explain less than half of these, and the others have no known cause. The table held for this sample gives fewer than 250,000 clones. The ten most abundant clones make up less than 1% of the sample. The sequencing sample was made of PBMCs. All receptors come from a woman aged 25 to 39 in good health and CMV-seropositive.

The rearrangement uses TRBV10-1 and TRBJ2-5; D is unresolved. The last part of the DNA fits TRBJ2-7 better; the J call may be wrong. The CDR3 extends over 12 amino acids. Germline V lookup: CDR1 WNHNN, CDR2 SYGVQD (reference sequence). This CDR3 reads CASSGSGSEQYF. CDR3 sequence (DNA): TGCGCCAGCAGTGGCTCAGGCTCCGAGCAGTACTTC.

This rearrangement joins TRBV9 to TRBJ1-1, with D tentatively TRBD1 (5 bases). Germline CDR1 and CDR2: SGDLS and YYNGEE. This CDR3 contains 13 residues. Trimming removed 0 bases at V and 11 bases at J, with 14 bases between. CDR3 sequence (DNA): TGTGCCAGCAGCGTAGTAGGGGTTAAGGGGGCTTTCTTT. The encoded protein is CASSVVGVKGAFF.

V and J are TRBV5-6 and TRBJ1-2; D is possibly TRBD1 (5 bases). The CDR3 has 14 residues. Germline-derived CDR1 and CDR2 are SGHDT and YYEEEE. Trimming stripped 4 bases from V and 1 base from J, with 11 bases between. This CDR3 is CASSAGRNNYGYTF. CDR3 coding DNA: TGTGCCAGCAGCGCGGGACGGAATAACTATGGCTACACCTTC.

The chain recombines TRBV7-2 with TRBJ2-2; 9 bases are a match to TRBD2. Trimming at V came to 4 bases and at J to 5 bases, leaving 8 bases not matched to a gene. The CDR3 extends over 16 amino acids. Germline assignment: CDR1 SGHTA and CDR2 FQGNSA. CDR3 residues: CASSSTAGGQTGELFF. The CDR3, as DNA: TGTGCCAGCAGCTCAACCGCGGGAGGGCAGACCGGGGAGCTGTTTTTT.

Here the CDR3 reads CASSTPQGARTEAFF. The CDR3 DNA reads TGTGCCAGCAGTACTCCACAGGGGGCGCGCACTGAAGCTTTCTTT. The chain carries TRBV28 and TRBJ1-1, with TRBD1 matching 9 bases. J lost 4 bases, V lost 5 bases, and 8 bases had no gene match. From germline, CDR1 is MDHEN and CDR2 SYDVKM. The CDR3 has 15 residues.

The DNA for the CDR3 is TGCAGCGTTGACCCTTCTAGCGGGGGGGCCGTCGATGAGCAGTTCTTC. Its translation is CSVDPSSGGAVDEQFF. The V call is TRBV29-1, the J call TRBJ2-1; 12 bases are a match to TRBD2. Germline values: CDR1 SQVTM, CDR2 ANQGSEA. The CDR3 runs to 16 residues. V shed 3 bases and J 8 bases; nucleotides not matched to a gene: 11.

The chain's CDR3 is CASSLNTGARSGANVLTF. As DNA, the CDR3 is TGCGCCAGCAGCTTGAATACAGGGGCCCGCTCTGGGGCCAACGTCCTGACTTTC. The J gene is TRBJ2-6, the V gene TRBV5-1; TRBD1 matches 7 bases. The CDR3 length is 18 residues. Germline loops: CDR1 SGHRS, CDR2 YFSETQ. The V gene end was trimmed by 1 base and the J gene end by 0 bases; junction bases not matched to a gene: 7.

This chain uses TRBV4-3 with TRBJ2-7, with 7 bases aligning to TRBD1. Germline V gene data show CDR1 as LGHNA and CDR2 as YSLEER. The CDR3 extends over 15 amino acids. Trimming removed 0 bases from V and 5 bases from J; junction bases left unmatched: 7. As DNA, the CDR3 is TGCGCCAGCAGCCAAGAAGGGACAGTGCTCGACGAGCAGTACTTC. Translating it yields CASSQEGTVLDEQYF.

The chain's CDR3 is CASSLIGDTIYF. CDR3 DNA: TGCGCCAGCAGCCTTATAGGAGACACCATATATTTT. The genes are TRBV5-1 and TRBJ1-3; D remains ambiguous. CDR3 size: 12 residues. V was cut by 4 bases and J by 8 bases, with 10 bases left in between. The germline V gene has CDR1 SGHRS and CDR2 YFSETQ.

The chain has TRBV18 and TRBJ2-7; a possible D gene is TRBD1 (5 bases). Per germline, CDR1 KGHSH and CDR2 LQKENI. This CDR3 region has 14 residues. The V end was cut by 4 bases, the J end by 3 bases, with 13 bases between. CDR3 amino acids: CASSRTDIHYEQYF. CDR3 bases: TGTGCCAGCTCACGGACGGACATCCACTACGAGCAGTACTTC.

In DNA form, the CDR3 reads TGTGCCAGCAGCTTAGGAACAGGGAATGTGATGGAGCTGTTTTTT. This codes for CASSLGTGNVMELFF. J is TRBJ2-2 and V is TRBV7-9; tentatively, D is TRBD1 (6 bases). From germline, CDR1 is SEHNR and CDR2 FQNEAQ (reference sequence). Trimming cost V 1 base and J 10 bases, with 16 bases left between them. The CDR3 length is 15 residues.

The V call is TRBV11-2, the J call TRBJ2-7, with 9 bases that match TRBD2. The germline gives CDR1 SGHAT, CDR2 FQNNGV. V dropped 8 bases and J dropped 6; count of bases not matched to a gene: 14. This CDR3 has 15 residues. CDR3 coding DNA: TGTGCCAGCCGCCCCCCCTTAGCGGGGGTGGGCGAGCAGTACTTC. It encodes CASRPPLAGVGEQYF.

V usage is TRBV19 and J usage is TRBJ1-1; D gene ambiguous. Germline CDR1 is LNHDA and CDR2 is SQIVND (reference sequence). The CDR3 is 14 amino acids. The V end lost 9 bases, the J end lost 5 bases, and 19 bases lay between the germline ends. The DNA for the CDR3 is TGTGCCAGCCGTACGAGGGCCCGGCGGACTGAAGCTTTCTTT. It encodes CASRTRARRTEAFF.

The V gene is TRBV20-1, the J gene TRBJ2-7, with no clear D. The germline gives CDR1 DFQATT, CDR2 SNEGSKA (reference sequence). This CDR3 contains 11 residues. V lost 6 bases and J 2 bases, leaving 8 bases between the germline ends. In DNA, the CDR3 is TGCAGTGCACTCCCCCCCTACGAGCAGTACTTC. Residues: CSALPPYEQYF.

The chain is built from TRBV6-5 and TRBJ2-5; 7 nucleotides match TRBD2. V was pared by 5 bases and J by 2 bases, with 8 bases of the junction left unmatched. From germline, CDR1 is MNHEY and CDR2 SVGAGI. The CDR3 covers 15 residues. This chain's CDR3 is CASSTQPGLQETQYF. CDR3 in DNA: TGTGCCAGCAGTACACAACCGGGACTACAAGAGACCCAGTACTTC.

This chain links TRBV18 with TRBJ2-7; TRBD2 matches at 12 bases. The CDR3 is made up of 17 amino acids. J gave up 0 bases and V 1 base, and 4 bases lay outside the gene matches. CDR1 and CDR2 (germline): KGHSH, LQKENI. The CDR3 DNA reads as TGTGCCAGCTCACCACGAGGACTAGCGGGATCCTCCTACGAGCAGTACTTC. This codes for CASSPRGLAGSSYEQYF.

This rearrangement joins TRBV30 to TRBJ2-4; tentative D call: TRBD2 (6 bases). The CDR3 is made up of 14 amino acids. Germline V gene data show CDR1 as GTSNPN and CDR2 as SVGIG (reference sequence). V lost 3 bases and J lost 3, with 12 bases in between. CDR3 amino acids: CAWREGLIKNIQYF. CDR3 DNA: TGTGCCTGGAGGGAGGGGCTGATCAAAAACATTCAGTACTTC.

DNA of the CDR3: TGTGCCATCAGTGACCAACAGGGATTTCAGCCCCAGCATTTT. The encoded protein is CAISDQQGFQPQHF. V is TRBV10-3 and J is TRBJ1-5, with a tentative D call TRBD1 (6 bases). This CDR3 has 14 amino acids. The germline gives CDR1 ENHRY, CDR2 SYGVKD. V was clipped by 3 bases and J by 6 bases, with 12 bases between them.

V gene TRBV7-2 combines with J gene TRBJ2-2; a weak D match, TRBD1 (6 bases). Germline CDR1 and CDR2: SGHTA and FQGNSA. The CDR3 extends over 14 amino acids. V lost 0 bases, J lost 6 bases, and 8 bases lay in between. Here the CDR3 reads CASSLANRAGELFF. DNA of the CDR3: TGTGCCAGCAGCTTAGCCAACAGGGCCGGGGAGCTGTTTTTT.

The V call is TRBV7-5, the J call TRBJ2-2; the D call of TRBD2 is as the table states it, not checked on the DNA. TRBV7-5 is noted as a pseudogene. The CDR3 contains 14 residues. CDR3 nucleotide sequence: TGTGTCAGAAGCTTAGGGGGAGGAACCGGGGAGCCGTTTTTT. Its translation is CVRSLGGGTGEPFF.

The rearrangement joins TRBV5-1 to TRBJ1-3; no clear D gene. V shed 5 bases and J shed 0 bases, with 6 bases lying between them. The germline CDR1 and CDR2 sequences are SGHRS and YFSETQ. The CDR3 extends over 13 amino acids. CDR3 nucleotides: TGCGCCAGCAGTGAGAGCTCTGGAAACACCATATATTTT. Protein product: CASSESSGNTIYF. Using reference TRBV5-1 and TRBJ1-3 for the parts outside the CDR3, the full variable domain is KAGVTQTPRYLIKTRGQQVTLSCSPISGHRSVSWYQQTPGQGLQFLFEYFSETQRNKGNFPGRFSGRQFSNSRSEMNVSTLELGDSALYLCASSESSGNTIYFGEGSWLTVV.

The chain uses TRBV11-2 and TRBJ1-5; D is unclear. V was cut by 1 base and J by 0 bases, with 7 bases left in between. The CDR3 runs to 15 residues. Germline assignment: CDR1 SGHAT and CDR2 FQNNGV. Written as DNA, the CDR3 is TGTGCCAGCAGCTTAGGAACGGGTAGCAATCAGCCCCAGCATTTT. This sequence encodes CASSLGTGSNQPQHF.

The chain recombines TRBV5-6 with TRBJ2-1; 7 bases map to TRBD1. Trimming at V came to 7 bases and at J to 2 bases, leaving 6 bases not matched to a gene. Germline-derived CDR1 and CDR2 are SGHDT and YYEEEE. The CDR3 is 14 residues long. The DNA of the CDR3 is TGTGCCAGCTCCGAAAGGGGGCCCTACAATGAGCAGTTCTTC. Residues: CASSERGPYNEQFF.

CDR3 region: CASSPRDSMNEQFF. DNA of the CDR3: TGTGCCAGCAGTCCCAGGGACAGCATGAATGAGCAGTTCTTC. J is TRBJ2-1 and V is TRBV25-1; 7 bases are a match to TRBD1. Germline lookup yields CDR1 MGHDK and CDR2 SYGVNS. V gave up 5 bases and J gave up 7 bases; unmatched junction bases: 8. The CDR3 runs 14 residues.

V usage is TRBV2 and J usage is TRBJ1-4; 9 positions agree with TRBD1. The ends lost 4 bases at V and 8 bases at J; junction bases unmatched: 5. This CDR3 is 14 amino acids long. Germline-derived CDR1 and CDR2 are SNHLY and FYNNEI. CDR3 DNA: TGTGCCAGCAGTGGGACAGGGGCCTCCGAAAAACTGTTTTTT. It is translated as CASSGTGASEKLFF.

V and J are TRBV6-5 and TRBJ2-2; D possibly corresponds to TRBD2 (6 bases). Between the trimmed V and J ends, which lost 6 bases and 5 bases, there was a span of 10 bases. CDR3 size: 13 residues. The germline CDR1 and CDR2 sequences are MNHEY and SVGAGI. CDR3 sequence (DNA): TGTGCCAGCAGCGCCCGGGGGACCGGGGAGCTGTTTTTT. It codes for CASSARGTGELFF.

The chain employs TRBV28 and TRBJ2-4, with D tentatively TRBD2 (5 bases). The germline V gene encodes CDR1 MDHEN and CDR2 SYDVKM. The CDR3 loop spans 15 amino acids. Trimming removed 7 bases from V and 1 base from J, with 14 bases in between. CDR3 sequence: CASTPWGAAKNIQYF. For the CDR3, the DNA is TGTGCCAGCACCCCATGGGGAGCGGCCAAAAACATTCAGTACTTC.

As regards this clone: The sample carries other DNA sequences with the same CDR3. V and J are TRBV5-1 and TRBJ1-1, with D possibly being TRBD1 (5 bases). Germline V lookup: CDR1 SGHRS, CDR2 YFSETQ. The CDR3 has 13 amino acids. The V and J ends lost 2 bases and 2 bases respectively, with 7 bases between them. In nucleotides, the CDR3 is TGCGCCAGCAGCTTAACAGGAAACACTGAAGCTTTCTTT. Translation gives CASSLTGNTEAFF. Full variable domain (outside the CDR3, taken from reference TRBV5-1 and TRBJ1-1): KAGVTQTPRYLIKTRGQQVTLSCSPISGHRSVSWYQQTPGQGLQFLFEYFSETQRNKGNFPGRFSGRQFSNSRSEMNVSTLELGDSALYLCASSLTGNTEAFFGQGTRLTVV.

This rearrangement joins TRBV5-1 to TRBJ1-2, with 8 bases aligning to TRBD1. The CDR3 sequence is 15 residues long. The trim removed 3 bases at V and 2 bases at J, leaving 6 bases unmatched. Per the germline V gene, CDR1 is SGHRS and CDR2 is YFSETQ. CDR3 DNA sequence: TGCGCCAGCAGCTCCGGACAGGGACGAAACTATGGCTACACCTTC. Translated, it gives CASSSGQGRNYGYTF.

This chain connects TRBV19 to TRBJ1-1, with TRBD1 matching 7 bases. Germline lookup yields CDR1 LNHDA and CDR2 SQIVND (reference sequence). J was trimmed by 4 bases and V by 6 bases; bases with no gene match: 5. The CDR3 has 13 amino acids. Here the CDR3 DNA reads TGTGCCAGTAGGGAGACAGGGCGCACTGAAGCTTTCTTT. As protein: CASRETGRTEAFF.

The chain uses TRBV6-5 and TRBJ1-6; no reliable D call. CDR1 is MNHEY and CDR2 is SVGAGI in the germline V gene. Trimming pared 7 bases from V and 14 bases from J, leaving 15 bases between. This CDR3 has 12 amino acids. CDR3 nucleotide sequence: TGTGCCAGCACCGTTGGGTCGGGGACCCTCCACTTT. Its protein is CASTVGSGTLHF.

The chain links TRBV18 to TRBJ2-3; D remains unclear. The germline V and J ends were trimmed by 3 bases and 1 base, with 5 bases remaining between them. Looked up from germline, CDR1 is KGHSH and CDR2 is LQKENI. The CDR3 spans 13 residues. The CDR3 region is CASSPAGTDTQYF. The DNA for the CDR3 is TGTGCCAGCTCACCGGCCGGCACAGATACGCAGTATTTT.